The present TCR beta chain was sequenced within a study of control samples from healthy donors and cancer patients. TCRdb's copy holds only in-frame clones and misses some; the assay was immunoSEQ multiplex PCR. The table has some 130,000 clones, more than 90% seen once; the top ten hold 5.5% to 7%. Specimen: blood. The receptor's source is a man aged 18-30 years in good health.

The CDR3 sequence: CASSVSGGVGTGELFF. The CDR3 DNA reads as TGTGCCAGCAGCGTTTCAGGGGGCGTGGGCACCGGGGAGCTGTTTTTT. This chain uses TRBV9 with TRBJ2-2; 8 bases map to TRBD1. This CDR3 spans 16 amino acids. J lost 4 bases, V lost 2 bases, and 7 bases had no gene match. Germline loops: CDR1 SGDLS, CDR2 YYNGEE.